These T cell receptor beta chains were read from a single sample in a study of T cell repertoires in cytomegalovirus infection. These receptors lack a known antigen. TCRdb reprocessed the reads via MiXCR and lists one record per CDR3 protein. Here the sample spans 350,000 to 400,000 distinct CDR3 sequences, nearly 35% being singletons. The specimen was cultured PBMCs, collected from culture after CMV antigen stimulation. Every receptor here comes from a human donor in good health (CMV status not recorded). Some clones in this sample may be carry-over from other donors' samples. The CDR3 runs from the conserved cysteine through the conserved F or W. The D gene is left open where the match is weak. Where a row states a size, it is once, few, many or the class of an expanded clone; other rows omit it.

d_gene: NA; v_gene: TRBV6-1; abundance: NA; j_gene: TRBJ2-1; CDR3aa: CATRRTIYNEQFF; CDR3nt: TGTGCCACGCGCCGGACTATATACAATGAGCAGTTCTTC
d_gene: NA; v_gene: TRBV19; abundance: NA; j_gene: TRBJ2-1; CDR3aa: CASSTAVRDAPADPWGNEQFF; CDR3nt: TGTGCCAGTAGTACTGCCGTAAGGGACGCACCAGCAGACCCGTGGGGCAATGAGCAGTTCTTC
d_gene: NA; v_gene: TRBV7-8; abundance: NA; j_gene: TRBJ1-2; CDR3aa: CASSFGETNYGYTF; CDR3nt: TGTGCCAGCAGCTTTGGGGAAACTAACTATGGCTACACCTTC
d_gene: NA; v_gene: TRBV20-1; abundance: NA; j_gene: TRBJ2-5; CDR3aa: CSATGYQETQYF; CDR3nt: TGCAGTGCTACCGGATACCAAGAGACCCAGTACTTC
d_gene: NA; v_gene: TRBV4-3; abundance: few; j_gene: TRBJ1-1; CDR3aa: CASSQDVPGAGNTEAFF; CDR3nt: TGCGCCAGCAGCCAAGATGTACCAGGGGCCGGAAACACTGAAGCTTTCTTT
d_gene: NA; v_gene: TRBV7-8; abundance: many; j_gene: TRBJ2-5; CDR3aa: CATGEVRGTQYF; CDR3nt: TGTGCCACCGGGGAGGTTCGTGGGACCCAGTACTTC
d_gene: TRBD2; v_gene: TRBV7-2; abundance: NA; j_gene: TRBJ2-1; CDR3aa: CASSSSAGGAYNEQFF; CDR3nt: TGTGCCAGCAGCTCCTCAGCGGGAGGGGCCTACAATGAGCAGTTCTTC
d_gene: NA; v_gene: TRBV28; abundance: few; j_gene: TRBJ2-7; CDR3aa: CASSTTGIHYEQYF; CDR3nt: TGTGCCAGCAGTACGACAGGAATACACTACGAGCAGTACTTC
d_gene: NA; v_gene: TRBV27; abundance: few; j_gene: TRBJ1-1; CDR3aa: CASSAAQGRGNTEAFF; CDR3nt: TGTGCCAGCAGTGCCGCCCAGGGGAGGGGGAACACTGAAGCTTTCTTT
d_gene: NA; v_gene: TRBV28; abundance: once; j_gene: TRBJ2-1; CDR3aa: CASSREREQFF; CDR3nt: TGTGCCAGCAGTAGGGAAAGGGAGCAGTTCTTC
d_gene: NA; v_gene: TRBV27; abundance: NA; j_gene: TRBJ1-2; CDR3aa: CASSLNWGNGYTF; CDR3nt: TGTGCCAGCAGTTTAAATTGGGGCAATGGCTACACCTTC
d_gene: TRBD2; v_gene: TRBV7-2; abundance: many; j_gene: TRBJ2-1; CDR3aa: CASSLGTLAGPEQFF; CDR3nt: TGTGCCAGCAGCTTAGGGACCCTAGCGGGACCGGAGCAGTTCTTC
d_gene: TRBD2; v_gene: TRBV19; abundance: few; j_gene: TRBJ2-1; CDR3aa: CASSIDPLAGTYNEQFF; CDR3nt: TGTGCCAGTAGTATAGATCCCCTAGCGGGGACCTACAATGAGCAGTTCTTC
d_gene: TRBD1; v_gene: TRBV4-3; abundance: NA; j_gene: TRBJ1-2; CDR3aa: CASSQDRSAGGGYTF; CDR3nt: TGCGCCAGCAGCCAAGATCGGTCGGCAGGGGGGGGCTACACCTTC
d_gene: NA; v_gene: TRBV6-2/TRBV6-3; abundance: few; j_gene: TRBJ1-3; CDR3aa: CASTAAVRNTIYF; CDR3nt: TGTGCCAGCACGGCGGCGGTGAGGAACACCATATATTTT
d_gene: TRBD2; v_gene: TRBV6-5; abundance: NA; j_gene: TRBJ2-5; CDR3aa: CASHPRTSGRETQYF; CDR3nt: TGTGCCAGCCATCCCAGGACTAGCGGGAGGGAGACCCAGTACTTC
d_gene: TRBD1; v_gene: TRBV14; abundance: NA; j_gene: TRBJ1-2; CDR3aa: CASSVYRGSGYGYTF; CDR3nt: TGTGCCAGCAGCGTATACAGGGGGAGTGGCTATGGCTACACCTTC
d_gene: TRBD2; v_gene: TRBV27; abundance: NA; j_gene: TRBJ2-2; CDR3aa: CASSFRGLAGVGTGELFF; CDR3nt: TGTGCCAGCAGTTTCCGGGGACTAGCGGGAGTAGGGACCGGGGAGCTGTTTTTT
d_gene: NA; v_gene: TRBV6-6; abundance: NA; j_gene: TRBJ2-3; CDR3aa: CASSIFPDTQYF; CDR3nt: TGTGCCAGCAGTATCTTCCCAGATACGCAGTATTTT
d_gene: TRBD2; v_gene: TRBV9; abundance: NA; j_gene: TRBJ2-3; CDR3aa: CASSVGSGRGPTDTQYF; CDR3nt: TGTGCCAGCAGCGTAGGGTCAGGGAGGGGACCCACAGATACGCAGTATTTT
d_gene: NA; v_gene: TRBV25-1; abundance: NA; j_gene: TRBJ1-2; CDR3aa: CASSEWGGAYGYTF; CDR3nt: TGTGCCAGCAGTGAATGGGGGGGCGCTTATGGCTACACCTTC
d_gene: NA; v_gene: TRBV19; abundance: NA; j_gene: TRBJ1-2; CDR3aa: CASSPQPGPGGYTF; CDR3nt: TGTGCCAGTAGTCCTCAACCGGGTCCGGGGGGCTACACCTTC
d_gene: TRBD2; v_gene: TRBV5-3; abundance: once; j_gene: TRBJ2-7; CDR3aa: CASSWGGRGGIAYEQYF; CDR3nt: TGTGCCAGCAGCTGGGGCGGTCGGGGAGGGATAGCCTACGAGCAGTACTTC
d_gene: NA; v_gene: TRBV27; abundance: few; j_gene: TRBJ2-3; CDR3aa: CASSPRADSTDTQYF; CDR3nt: TGTGCCAGCAGCCCCCGAGCGGATAGCACAGATACGCAGTATTTT
d_gene: NA; v_gene: TRBV4-3; abundance: NA; j_gene: TRBJ2-4; CDR3aa: CASSQDIRPAKNIQYF; CDR3nt: TGCGCCAGCAGCCAAGATATACGGCCAGCCAAAAACATTCAGTACTTC
d_gene: TRBD2; v_gene: TRBV19; abundance: NA; j_gene: TRBJ2-1; CDR3aa: CASSNLAGGHNEQFF; CDR3nt: TGTGCCAGTAGTAACCTAGCGGGAGGCCACAATGAGCAGTTCTTC
d_gene: NA; v_gene: TRBV7-2; abundance: NA; j_gene: TRBJ1-6; CDR3aa: CASSPGSGEGSPLHF; CDR3nt: TGTGCCAGCAGCCCCGGGTCGGGTGAGGGATCACCCCTCCACTTT
d_gene: TRBD1; v_gene: TRBV12-3/TRBV12-4; abundance: few; j_gene: TRBJ2-2; CDR3aa: CASSLGQGAGELFF; CDR3nt: TGTGCCAGCAGCTTGGGACAGGGGGCCGGGGAGCTGTTTTTT
d_gene: NA; v_gene: TRBV5-1; abundance: NA; j_gene: TRBJ2-1; CDR3aa: CASSLQPNPGNEQFF; CDR3nt: TGCGCCAGCAGCTTGCAACCCAACCCGGGCAATGAGCAGTTCTTC
d_gene: TRBD2; v_gene: TRBV7-8; abundance: NA; j_gene: TRBJ2-5; CDR3aa: CASSADPSLSGAFHF; CDR3nt: TGTGCCAGCAGCGCGGACCCTTCCCTCAGCGGGGCCTTTCACTTC
d_gene: NA; v_gene: TRBV9; abundance: NA; j_gene: TRBJ2-5; CDR3aa: CASSGLGAGETQYF; CDR3nt: TGTGCCAGCAGCGGACTTGGCGCAGGAGAGACCCAGTACTTC
d_gene: TRBD2; v_gene: TRBV29-1; abundance: few; j_gene: TRBJ2-1; CDR3aa: CSVSASGIVYEQFF; CDR3nt: TGCAGCGTTTCCGCTAGCGGGATTGTCTATGAGCAGTTCTTC
d_gene: TRBD2; v_gene: TRBV10-3; abundance: few; j_gene: TRBJ2-1; CDR3aa: CAIRGTGTSGESSYNEQFF; CDR3nt: TGTGCCATCAGAGGAACCGGGACTAGCGGCGAGAGCTCCTACAATGAGCAGTTCTTC
d_gene: NA; v_gene: TRBV5-1; abundance: NA; j_gene: TRBJ1-3; CDR3aa: CASSLASPGGNTIYF; CDR3nt: TGCGCCAGCAGCTTGGCCTCCCCAGGGGGAAACACCATATATTTT
d_gene: NA; v_gene: TRBV11-2; abundance: NA; j_gene: TRBJ2-1; CDR3aa: CASRWPPNEQFF; CDR3nt: TGTGCCAGCAGGTGGCCTCCCAATGAGCAGTTCTTC
d_gene: NA; v_gene: TRBV12-3/TRBV12-4; abundance: NA; j_gene: TRBJ1-5; CDR3aa: CASSPWLGGYSNQPQHF; CDR3nt: TGTGCCAGCAGCCCTTGGCTGGGAGGGTATAGCAATCAGCCCCAGCATTTT
d_gene: NA; v_gene: TRBV12-3/TRBV12-4; abundance: NA; j_gene: TRBJ1-2; CDR3aa: CASSSRVRYTF; CDR3nt: TGTGCCAGCAGTTCCAGGGTGCGCTACACCTTC
d_gene: TRBD2; v_gene: TRBV24-1; abundance: NA; j_gene: TRBJ2-1; CDR3aa: CATSDPGLGGNEQFF; CDR3nt: TGTGCCACCAGTGATCCAGGACTAGGTGGCAATGAGCAGTTCTTC
d_gene: NA; v_gene: TRBV6-5; abundance: NA; j_gene: TRBJ2-3; CDR3aa: CASSYSTLYEDTQYF; CDR3nt: TGTGCCAGCAGTTACTCGACTCTCTACGAGGATACGCAGTATTTT
d_gene: TRBD1; v_gene: TRBV15; abundance: few; j_gene: TRBJ2-7; CDR3aa: CATSRDRGSSYEQYF; CDR3nt: TGTGCCACCAGCAGGGACAGGGGAAGCTCCTACGAGCAGTACTTC
d_gene: TRBD2; v_gene: TRBV6-5; abundance: NA; j_gene: TRBJ2-3; CDR3aa: CASSYSRLAGSPDTQYF; CDR3nt: TGTGCCAGCAGTTACTCGAGACTAGCGGGATCCCCAGATACGCAGTATTTT
d_gene: NA; v_gene: TRBV7-6; abundance: NA; j_gene: TRBJ1-2; CDR3aa: CASSLVVRGLRGYTF; CDR3nt: TGTGCCAGCAGCTTAGTAGTGAGGGGCCTACGGGGCTACACCTTC
d_gene: NA; v_gene: TRBV20-1; abundance: NA; j_gene: TRBJ1-5; CDR3aa: CSAHRENQPQHF; CDR3nt: TGCAGTGCACACAGGGAAAATCAGCCCCAGCATTTT
d_gene: NA; v_gene: TRBV28; abundance: NA; j_gene: TRBJ1-1; CDR3aa: CASSSPTARNTEAFF; CDR3nt: TGTGCCAGCAGTTCGCCGACAGCTCGGAACACTGAAGCTTTCTTT
d_gene: NA; v_gene: TRBV4-3; abundance: NA; j_gene: TRBJ2-2; CDR3aa: CASSQGRDTGELFF; CDR3nt: TGCGCCAGCAGCCAAGGAAGGGACACCGGGGAGCTGTTTTTT
d_gene: NA; v_gene: TRBV6-6; abundance: NA; j_gene: TRBJ2-3; CDR3aa: CASSYWRTDTQYF; CDR3nt: TGTGCCAGCAGTTACTGGCGCACAGATACGCAGTATTTT
d_gene: TRBD1; v_gene: TRBV5-1; abundance: once; j_gene: TRBJ2-5; CDR3aa: CASSVGQGVRETQYF; CDR3nt: TGCGCCAGCAGCGTGGGACAGGGGGTACGAGAGACCCAGTACTTC
d_gene: TRBD2; v_gene: TRBV28; abundance: NA; j_gene: TRBJ2-1; CDR3aa: CAGGRELGNEQFF; CDR3nt: TGTGCCGGAGGGCGGGAGCTTGGAAATGAGCAGTTCTTC
d_gene: TRBD2; v_gene: TRBV5-1; abundance: once; j_gene: TRBJ2-3; CDR3aa: CASSRDGGSTTDTQYF; CDR3nt: TGCGCCAGCAGTCGGGACGGCGGGAGTACCACAGATACGCAGTATTTT